This TCR beta chain was sequenced for a study of T cell responses to AZD1222 COVID-19 vaccine. Study results and limitations: Clonal diversity may have been underestimated, and the donors were mostly white British, with more females than males. The study found Spike-specific TCR breadth and depth rose after two AZD1222 doses. Epitopes outside B.1.351 and B.1.1.7 mutated regions reportedly drew nearly half of spike TCRs.

TCRdb keeps only in-frame clones here, not all; method: immunoSEQ multiplex PCR. Of 85,000 to 130,000 clones detected, roughly 90% appear once; the ten largest clones hold over 4.5%. This clone was picked up one time. What it binds is unknown. Germline CDR1 SGHTA, CDR2 FQGNSA. The CDR3 length is 17 residues. V dropped 4 bases and J dropped 10 bases, with 25 bases sitting between them. The genes are TRBV7-2 and TRBJ1-4; no clear D. The sequence was obtained from an adult in good health. Sequencing used peripheral blood, obtained on day 0 of AZD1222 vaccination. CDR3 DNA sequence: TGTGCCAGCAGCTCATATAACGGCATTATGCTGAACGGAAAACTGTTTTTT. Protein: CASSSYNGIMLNGKLFF.